This passage covers 8 T cell receptor beta chains from one sample sequenced in a study of T cell responses to AZD1222 COVID-19 vaccine. TCRdb keeps only in-frame clones here, not all; method: immunoSEQ multiplex PCR. The profile shows tens of thousands of clones, 60% to 85% of them singletons. The specimen was peripheral blood, collected 28 days after the second AZD1222 dose. The receptors come from an adult who received the AZD1222 COVID-19 vaccine.

This clone was detected only once. This chain uses TRBV7-2 with TRBJ1-1, with D possibly being TRBD1 (5 bases). The CDR3 length is 15 residues. Germline lookup yields CDR1 SGHTA and CDR2 FQGNSA. The V end lost 0 bases, the J end lost 5 bases, and 13 bases lay between the germline ends. The CDR3 region has the DNA TGTGCCAGCAGCTTAGCGATCGCCTGGGGGACTGAAGCTTTCTTT. Amino acid sequence: CASSLAIAWGTEAFF.

The genes are TRBV21-1 and TRBJ1-4; the table names TRBD1, a call not compared with the DNA. TRBV21-1 is a listed pseudogene. This CDR3 is built from 13 residues. Here the CDR3 DNA reads TGTGCCAAACCACAGGGGAGGAATGAAAAACTGTTTTTT. Residues: CAKPQGRNEKLFF.

This clone was seen more than once but under ten times. CDR3 DNA: TGTGCCAGCAGTCTTGGGGGTTCGAATGAGCAGTTCTTC. This sequence encodes CASSLGGSNEQFF. V and J are TRBV12-3 or TRBV12-4 and TRBJ2-1; D is tentatively TRBD1 or TRBD2 (5 bases each). The length of the CDR3 is 13 residues. V was trimmed by 5 bases and J by 7 bases, leaving 12 bases between them.

The chain couples TRBV12-3 or TRBV12-4 to TRBJ2-2; D ambiguous. V gave up 2 bases and J gave up 7 bases, with 5 bases separating them. The CDR3 consists of 12 residues. The CDR3 protein is CASSLPFGELFF. As DNA, the CDR3 is TGTGCCAGCAGTTTACCTTTCGGGGAGCTGTTTTTT.

The chain is built from TRBV28 and TRBJ2-1; 7 bases fit TRBD1. Germline CDR1 and CDR2: MDHEN and SYDVKM. This CDR3 comprises 12 residues. The V gene end was trimmed by 5 bases and the J gene end by 16 bases; junction bases not matched to a gene: 11. The CDR3 region is CASSVSRDSLFF. CDR3 sequence (DNA): TGTGCCAGCAGTGTATCCCGGGACAGCCTATTCTTC.

This clone was observed a handful of times. The chain is built from TRBV19 and TRBJ1-1; D gene ambiguous. The CDR3 totals 13 residues. Germline values: CDR1 LNHDA, CDR2 SQIVND (reference sequence). V was shortened by 9 bases and J by 4 bases, with 15 bases between the two germline ends. CDR3 nucleotide sequence: TGTGCCAGCCAAACAAGTCGGGGCACTGAAGCTTTCTTT. It encodes CASQTSRGTEAFF.

This chain links TRBV6-5 with TRBJ1-1; possibly TRBD1 for D (5 bases). Trimming left V 7 bases short and J 1 base short, with 13 bases between. The CDR3 has 14 amino acids. Germline V gene data show CDR1 as MNHEY and CDR2 as SVGAGI. Here the CDR3 DNA reads TGTGCCAGCACGTCAGGGTGGGGGAACACTGAAGCTTTCTTT. Its protein product is CASTSGWGNTEAFF.

A few counts support this clone. The chain joins TRBV2 to TRBJ1-5; no firm D call. This CDR3 is built from 14 residues. Deletions cut 4 bases from V and 0 bases from J, with 7 bases between. Per germline, CDR1 SNHLY and CDR2 FYNNEI. The chain's CDR3 is CASSGPDSNQPQHF. The CDR3 DNA follows: TGTGCCAGCAGTGGGCCAGATAGCAATCAGCCCCAGCATTTT.